This T cell receptor beta chain stems from a study of response to subunit inactivated influenza vaccine. The CDR3 totals 17 residues. Trimming removed 4 bases from V and 6 bases from J; junction bases left unmatched: 10. CDR1 is SGHDN, CDR2 FVKESK, per germline. In TCRdb, the RT-PCR reads were re-called with MiXCR into one record per CDR3 protein. Here the sample spans around 480,000 distinct CDR3 sequences, 16% being singletons. This clonotype was seen more than once but under ten times. The chain carries TRBV14 and TRBJ2-2, with TRBD1 identical over 11 bases. The origin of this receptor is a man between 50 and 69 years old who received an inactivated influenza vaccine. The input for sequencing was CD4+ T cells sorted from PBMCs, taken 23 to 25 months after vaccination. The CDR3 region has the DNA TGTGCCAGCAGCCCCATGCCGGGACAGGGGGGAGCCGGGGAGCTGTTTTTT. It translates to CASSPMPGQGGAGELFF.